One T cell receptor beta chain is described in this entry. The table came from immunoSEQ multiplex PCR; TCRdb's copy has only in-frame clones and leaves some out. The repertoire holds about 140,000 clones, with around 90% as singletons. V lost 5 bases, J lost 4 bases, and 17 bases lay in between. Germline assignment: CDR1 MDHEN and CDR2 SYDVKM. There are 15 residues in the CDR3. This sample is part of a study of cytomegalovirus exposure and HLA in healthy donors. The chain employs TRBV28 and TRBJ1-2; no clear D. This clonotype was obtained from a woman under 30 in good health and CMV-seropositive. Material: PBMCs. The CDR3 sequence is CASSTPTVWSYGYTF. The CDR3 DNA sequence: TGTGCCAGCAGTACCCCGACCGTGTGGAGCTATGGCTACACCTTC.